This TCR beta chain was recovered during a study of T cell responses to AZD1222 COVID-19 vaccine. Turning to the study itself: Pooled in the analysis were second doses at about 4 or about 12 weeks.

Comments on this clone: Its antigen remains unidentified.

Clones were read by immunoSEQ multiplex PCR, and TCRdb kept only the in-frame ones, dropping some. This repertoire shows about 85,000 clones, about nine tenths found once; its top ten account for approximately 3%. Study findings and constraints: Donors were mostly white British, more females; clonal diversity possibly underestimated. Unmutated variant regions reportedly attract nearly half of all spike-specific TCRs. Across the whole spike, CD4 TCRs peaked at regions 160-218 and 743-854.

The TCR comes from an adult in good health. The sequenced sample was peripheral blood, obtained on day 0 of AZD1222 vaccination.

The CDR3 sequence: CASSQDPRTIYF. CDR3 coding DNA: TGTGCCAGCAGCCAAGACCCCCGCACCATATATTTT. This chain uses TRBV5-5 with TRBJ1-3, with no clear D. In germline, CDR1 is SGHKS, CDR2 YYEKEE (reference sequence). This CDR3 has 12 residues. V lost 4 bases to trimming and J lost 9 bases, with 11 bases between them.